The T cell receptor beta chain under discussion was sequenced for a study of glioma-infiltrating T cells after dendritic cell vaccination. Overall study: Patients received autologous tumor lysate-pulsed dendritic cell vaccination between the early 2000s and the early 2010s.

The protocol was immunoSEQ multiplex PCR, while the TCRdb copy is restricted to in-frame clones and leaves out a portion. The sample contains more than 95,000 clones, 81% of which appear only once. V trimming: 4 bases; J trimming: 7 bases; junction bases outside the gene matches: 8. This CDR3 region has 15 residues. Germline V gene data show CDR1 as SEHNR and CDR2 as FQNEAQ (reference sequence). This sequence joins TRBV7-9 and TRBJ2-7, with 12 bases that match TRBD2. The sample in question was blood, obtained before dendritic cell vaccination. This TCR derives from a human donor with glioblastoma. The CDR3 here is CASSSVTSGGEEQYF. The DNA of the CDR3 is TGTGCCAGCAGCTCCGTGACTAGCGGGGGCGAAGAGCAGTACTTC.